This TCR beta chain was found in a study of blood T cell repertoires in COVID-19. Study in general: Sample material is recorded as cDNA or gDNA derived from T cells, B-cell-depleted T cells, or PBMCs.

As processed by the authors: Estimation of nucleated cell counts relied on the amplification of reference gene primers. Some clones are missing from TCRdb's copy, which holds only in-frame ones; the method was immunoSEQ multiplex PCR. V, J and clone size are those of that table, while D and trimming were read from the DNA. The table shows 260,000 or so clones, with roughly 87% occurring only once. The sequence derives from a woman aged 25 to 39 with acute COVID-19. Source material: PBMCs or T cells enriched from blood (not recorded which).

CDR3 protein: CASSSGLANYGYTF. CDR3 nucleotide sequence: TGTGCCAGCAGCTCAGGTTTAGCTAACTATGGCTACACCTTC. The chain employs TRBV7-9 and TRBJ1-2, with D uncertain. CDR1 and CDR2 (germline): SEHNR, FQNEAQ (reference sequence). This CDR3 has 14 residues. Trimming shortened V by 4 bases and J by 0 bases, and 9 bases separated the two germline ends.